This section outlines one T cell receptor beta chain sequence together with its context. What it binds is unknown. This specimen comes from a study of cytomegalovirus exposure and HLA in healthy donors. Study results and caveats: In presence/absence analyses, roughly uniform sequencing depth across donors was assumed.

It was with 60 Vbeta and 13 Jbeta primers that the PCR ran. TCRdb's table, derived via immunoSEQ multiplex PCR, lists solely in-frame clones and lacks some. Among 95,000 to 110,000 clones listed, 60% to 85% were seen once. Germline V lookup: CDR1 MDHEN, CDR2 SYDVKM. This CDR3 region has 15 residues. V lost 5 bases, J lost 10 bases, and 9 bases stayed unmatched. This TCR was sampled from a woman aged 18-29 years in good health and CMV-seropositive. The material sequenced was PBMCs. The chain couples TRBV28 to TRBJ1-6; 9 bases match TRBD1. The CDR3 reads CASSTRDRGRSPLHF. DNA for the CDR3: TGTGCCAGCAGTACCAGAGACAGGGGGAGGTCACCCCTCCACTTT.